These T cell receptor beta chains were read from a single sample in a study of human T cells and chemical hapten exposure. TCRdb re-called the RACE reads through MiXCR, storing one row per CDR3 protein. The sample comprises over 300,000 distinct CDR3 sequences, more than 4.5% of which are singletons, and approximately 2.8% rests with the top ten. The sequences come from whole blood, collected in connection with sensitization to the hapten diphenylcyclopropenone (DPC). Source of these receptors: a woman between 45 and 65 years old with alopecia areata. Some clones in this sample may be carry-over from other donors' samples. Both conserved end residues are part of each CDR3. D genes are given only for firm matches. Part of the rows lack a size; the others show once, few, many or a class for expanded clones.

d_call	v_call	clone_size	j_call	cdr3_aa	cdr3_nt
-	TRBV27	few	TRBJ2-1	CASRPGGPYFEQFF	TGTGCCAGCAGACCGGGGGGCCCCTATTTTGAGCAGTTCTTC
-	TRBV10-3	few	TRBJ1-5	CAPQGQGNQPQHF	TGTGCCCCTCAGGGGCAGGGGAATCAGCCCCAGCATTTT
TRBD1	TRBV3-1	few	TRBJ1-2	CASSQGDRATNYGYTF	TGTGCCAGCAGCCAAGGGGACAGGGCGACTAACTATGGCTACACCTTC
-	TRBV7-9	many	TRBJ2-5	CASSAPAQETQYF	TGTGCCAGCAGCGCCCCGGCTCAAGAGACCCAGTACTTC
-	TRBV5-6	many	TRBJ2-7	CASSLVRGDEQYF	TGTGCCAGCAGCTTAGTACGAGGGGACGAGCAGTACTTC
-	TRBV20-1	few	TRBJ1-5	CSARVEAGRNQPQHF	TGCAGTGCTAGAGTAGAGGCGGGACGCAATCAGCCCCAGCATTTT
-	TRBV7-2	few	TRBJ2-1	CASSLASQGGNEQFF	TGTGCCAGCAGCTTAGCGTCACAGGGTGGGAATGAGCAGTTCTTC
TRBD2	TRBV4-3	-	TRBJ2-5	CASSQDIAGGPRGTQYF	TGCGCCAGCAGCCAAGACATAGCGGGAGGGCCCAGAGGGACCCAGTACTTC
-	TRBV6-5	few	TRBJ2-2	CASSYSGAIRTGELFF	TGTGCCAGCAGTTACTCGGGTGCGATAAGGACCGGGGAGCTGTTTTTT
-	TRBV5-1	many	TRBJ2-2	CASTRTTGELFF	TGCGCCAGCACCCGAACGACCGGGGAGCTGTTTTTT
TRBD1	TRBV7-9	few	TRBJ2-4	CASSSPDRGPILAKNIQYF	TGTGCCAGCAGTTCTCCCGACAGGGGGCCTATACTAGCCAAAAACATTCAGTACTTC
TRBD1	TRBV12-3/TRBV12-4	-	TRBJ1-3	CASSSDRGRIGGNTIYF	TGTGCCAGCAGTTCGGACAGGGGGCGTATCGGTGGAAACACCATATATTTT
TRBD2	TRBV11-2	few	TRBJ2-1	CASSFTSGSLGKQFF	TGTGCCAGCAGCTTCACTAGCGGGAGCTTGGGGAAGCAGTTCTTC
TRBD1	TRBV11-2	many	TRBJ1-1	CASSIPTGYTEAFF	TGTGCCAGCAGCATACCGACAGGGTACACTGAAGCTTTCTTT
-	TRBV19	few	TRBJ2-5	CASSQDIQETQYF	TGTGCCAGTAGTCAGGACATACAAGAGACCCAGTACTTC
-	TRBV6-6	many	TRBJ2-3	CASSYPQTDTQYF	TGTGCCAGCAGTTACCCCCAGACAGATACGCAGTATTTT
TRBD2	TRBV27	few	TRBJ2-3	CASSFRAGRTDTQYF	TGTGCCAGCAGTTTCCGAGCGGGGCGCACAGATACGCAGTATTTT
TRBD2	TRBV6-5	-	TRBJ2-5	CASSYPPGLAGAETQYF	TGTGCCAGCAGTTACCCACCAGGACTAGCGGGAGCAGAGACCCAGTACTTC
TRBD2	TRBV5-4	once	TRBJ2-6	CDSSPSSGDYSGANVLTF	TGTGACAGCAGCCCTAGCAGCGGGGACTACTCTGGGGCCAACGTCCTGACTTTC
TRBD2	TRBV11-2	-	TRBJ2-1	CASSASGTSYNEQFF	TGTGCCAGCAGCGCTTCCGGGACTAGCTACAATGAGCAGTTCTTC
TRBD1	TRBV6-2/TRBV6-3	many	TRBJ1-1	CASREGARDTEAFF	TGTGCCAGCAGAGAGGGGGCGCGGGACACTGAAGCTTTCTTT
-	TRBV27	few	TRBJ1-1	CASSPPGGVFEAFF	TGTGCCAGCAGTCCCCCCGGAGGGGTATTTGAAGCTTTCTTT
-	TRBV12-3/TRBV12-4	many	TRBJ1-1	CASSPPGDLNTEAFF	TGTGCCAGCAGTCCCCCAGGGGATTTGAACACTGAAGCTTTCTTT
-	TRBV28	many	TRBJ2-5	CASSLPDIGEETQYF	TGTGCCAGCAGTTTGCCCGACATTGGAGAAGAGACCCAGTACTTC
TRBD2	TRBV29-1	many	TRBJ2-1	CSAPLTAGGRGEQFF	TGCAGCGCTCCCCTGACAGCGGGAGGGCGGGGTGAGCAGTTCTTC
TRBD2	TRBV10-1	-	TRBJ2-1	CASSESLAGPNEQFF	TGCGCCAGCAGTGAGTCACTAGCGGGCCCCAATGAGCAGTTCTTC